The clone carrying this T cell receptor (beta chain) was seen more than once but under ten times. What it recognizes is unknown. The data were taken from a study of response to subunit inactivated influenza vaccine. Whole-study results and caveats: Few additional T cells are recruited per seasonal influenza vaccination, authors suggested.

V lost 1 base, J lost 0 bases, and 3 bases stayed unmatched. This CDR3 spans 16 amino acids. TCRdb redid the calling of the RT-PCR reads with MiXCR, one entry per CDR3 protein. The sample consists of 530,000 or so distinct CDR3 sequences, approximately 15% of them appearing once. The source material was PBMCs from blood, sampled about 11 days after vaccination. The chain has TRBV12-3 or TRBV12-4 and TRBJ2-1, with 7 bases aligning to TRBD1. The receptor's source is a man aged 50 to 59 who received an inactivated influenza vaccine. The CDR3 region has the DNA TGTGCCAGCAGTTTAGAGGCAGGGGGCTCCTACAATGAGCAGTTCTTC. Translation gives CASSLEAGGSYNEQFF.